This T cell receptor beta chain was retrieved from a study of blood T cell repertoires in COVID-19. About the study: Samples of COVID-19 (acute and convalescent) were obtained from the United States, Italy and Spain. T cells, B-cell-depleted T cells, or PBMCs supplied cDNA or gDNA.

The CDR3 covers 15 residues. The germline V gene encodes CDR1 SNHLY and CDR2 FYNNEI. Trimming shortened V by 0 bases and J by 5 bases, and 13 bases separated the two germline ends. In the authors' workflow: Nucleated cell counts were estimated from reference gene primer amplification. Some clones are missing from TCRdb's copy, which holds only in-frame ones; the method was immunoSEQ multiplex PCR. V, J and clone size were drawn from that table, and D and trimming were deduced from the DNA. The table lists 100,000 to 150,000 clones, 60% to 80% of them singletons. Sequenced: peripheral blood. The chain uses TRBV2 and TRBJ2-5, with D possibly TRBD2 on 5 matching bases. This clonotype was sampled from a human donor in a cohort sampled during active COVID-19. CDR3: CASSEAPGTPETQYF. CDR3 coding DNA: TGTGCCAGCAGTGAAGCCCCGGGAACCCCCGAGACCCAGTACTTC. The full variable domain, its missing parts supplied by reference TRBV2 and TRBJ2-5, is EPEVTQTPSHQVTQMGQEVILRCVPISNHLYFYWYRQILGQKVEFLVSFYNNEISEKSEIFDDQFSVERPDGSNFTLKIRSTKLEDSAMYFCASSEAPGTPETQYFGPGTRLLVL.